This entry lists 32 T cell receptor beta chains sequenced from one sample in a study of blood T cells in healthy people across ages. It was with a sample-barcoded 5' primer and a J-beta primer mix that a second PCR of about 7 to 12 cycles was run. TCRdb called the 5' RACE reads again in MiXCR, with one record for every CDR3 protein. The sample yields 1.4 million or so distinct CDR3 sequences, approximately 43% seen once. Sequencing was carried out using blood. These TCRs come from a woman under 30 in good health.

This clonotype was found a few times. The CDR3 bases are TGTGCCAGCAGCTTAGCGCTTATAGGCACTGAAGCTTTCTTT. Amino acids: CASSLALIGTEAFF. The J gene is TRBJ1-1, the V gene TRBV7-2; D gene unclear. Between the trimmed V and J ends, which lost 0 bases and 4 bases, there was a span of 9 bases. The CDR3 is 14 amino acids. Germline CDR1 SGHTA, CDR2 FQGNSA.

The chain links TRBV12-3 or TRBV12-4 to TRBJ2-3; D call uncertain. Trimming left V 5 bases short and J 4 bases short, with 13 bases between. This CDR3 has 14 residues. This CDR3 is CASSVHSWADTQYF. The CDR3 DNA follows: TGTGCCAGCAGTGTACATTCGTGGGCAGATACGCAGTATTTT.

In regard to this clonotype: The junction differs from germline at one of its ends, possibly a read error. The chain carries TRBV9 and TRBJ2-3, with D maybe TRBD2 (7 bases). The CDR3 has 14 residues. Germline CDR1 SGDLS, CDR2 YYNGEE. The CDR3 loop reads CASSHGGTLDMQYF. The CDR3 region has the DNA TGTGCCAGCAGCCACGGGGGGACACTGGATATGCAGTATTTT.

On this clonotype itself: Germline is not matched at one junction end, which may reflect a read error. This rearrangement joins TRBV13 to TRBJ2-1; tentatively, D is TRBD2 (6 bases). The germline CDR1 and CDR2 sequences are PRHDT and FYEKMQ (reference sequence). CDR3 length: 19 residues. The chain's CDR3 is CANSSSSGSSYTSLGEQFF. The CDR3 DNA reads as TGTGCCAACAGCTCCTCCTCCGGGAGTTCATACACAAGCTTGGGTGAGCAGTTCTTC.

The chain links TRBV12-3 or TRBV12-4 to TRBJ2-2; possibly TRBD1 for D (6 bases). The V end lost 6 bases, the J end lost 6 bases, and 17 bases lay between the germline ends. The CDR3 is made up of 15 amino acids. The CDR3 DNA reads as TGTGCCAGCAGCCGTGGACAGACTAACGCCGGGGAGCTGTTTTTT. This codes for CASSRGQTNAGELFF.

This clonotype showed up just a few times. The chain employs TRBV20-1 and TRBJ1-1; D call uncertain. Per the germline V gene, CDR1 is DFQATT and CDR2 is SNEGSKA (reference sequence). The germline V and J ends were trimmed by 7 bases and 7 bases, with 7 bases remaining between them. The CDR3 covers 9 residues. The CDR3 sequence: CSDEGEAFF. The CDR3 coding sequence is TGCAGTGATGAGGGTGAAGCTTTCTTT.

The chain combines TRBV10-3 with TRBJ2-5, with a tentative D call TRBD1 (5 bases). V lost 6 bases and J 0 bases, leaving 11 bases between the germline ends. Per the germline V gene, CDR1 is ENHRY and CDR2 is SYGVKD. The CDR3 has 14 residues. CDR3 coding DNA: TGTGCCATCAGGCCTACAGGCTACCAAGAGACCCAGTACTTC. As protein: CAIRPTGYQETQYF.

The chain combines TRBV12-3 or TRBV12-4 with TRBJ2-3, with 11 positions matching TRBD2. The ends lost 6 bases at V and 6 bases at J; junction bases unmatched: 5. The CDR3 is made up of 14 amino acids. In DNA form, the CDR3 reads TGTGCCAGCAGCTTGACTAGCGGGGTTGATACGCAGTATTTT. Amino acids: CASSLTSGVDTQYF.

This chain connects TRBV3-1 to TRBJ2-7; the match to TRBD1 covers 7 bases. After removal of 7 bases from V and 2 bases from J, the junction contained 5 bases not matched to a gene. CDR1 and CDR2 (germline): LGHDT, YNNKEL (reference sequence). The CDR3 extends over 13 amino acids. The CDR3 bases are TGTGCCAGCAAACTTGGACAGGCCTACGAGCAGTACTTC. Residues: CASKLGQAYEQYF.

The chain links TRBV7-9 to TRBJ2-7; a possible D gene is TRBD1 (5 bases). This CDR3 is built from 14 residues. The germline CDR1 and CDR2 sequences are SEHNR and FQNEAQ (reference sequence). The ends were cut back, 5 bases at V and 2 bases at J, with 13 bases in the middle. The CDR3 spells CASSHKGLPYEQYF. CDR3 nucleotides: TGTGCCAGCAGCCATAAGGGGTTGCCCTACGAGCAGTACTTC.

The rearrangement joins TRBV20-1 to TRBJ2-2; 8 bases map to TRBD1. The germline V gene encodes CDR1 DFQATT and CDR2 SNEGSKA (reference sequence). V lost 5 bases to trimming and J lost 9 bases; unmatched junction nucleotides: 2. The CDR3 runs 11 residues. CDR3 sequence: CSAPRGRELFF. The CDR3 DNA reads TGCAGTGCTCCCAGGGGGCGGGAGCTGTTTTTT.

This clonotype was found a few times. Its ends do not fully match the called genes, so a read error is possible. The chain employs TRBV7-7 and TRBJ2-5, with D tentatively TRBD1 or TRBD2 (5 bases each). The CDR3 is 13 amino acids. CDR1 is SSHAT, CDR2 FNYEAQ, per germline (reference sequence). The CDR3 nucleotides are TGTGCTAGCAGCTTAAACCCGAGGGGAGCCCAGTACTTC. Translating gives CASSLNPRGAQYF.

This clonotype was seen ten or more times. The chain recombines TRBV9 with TRBJ2-3; either TRBD1 or TRBD2 may supply D (5 bases each). Per the germline V gene, CDR1 is SGDLS and CDR2 is YYNGEE. The V and J ends lost 2 bases and 2 bases respectively, with 6 bases between them. The length of the CDR3 is 13 residues. The CDR3 coding sequence is TGTGCCAGCAGCGTGGGGGACACAGATACGCAGTATTTT. Protein product: CASSVGDTDTQYF.

This clonotype was seen a few times. The chain employs TRBV6-5 and TRBJ2-3, with TRBD2 as a possible D gene (6 bases). Trimming stripped 6 bases from V and 4 bases from J, with 11 bases between. CDR3 size: 13 residues. CDR1 MNHEY and CDR2 SVGAGI come from the germline V gene. The CDR3 sequence is CASRRDLSDTQYF. In DNA, the CDR3 is TGTGCCAGCAGGCGGGACCTTTCAGATACGCAGTATTTT.

This chain links TRBV6-6 with TRBJ1-1, with D perhaps TRBD1 (5 bases). V was clipped by 4 bases and J by 3 bases, with 18 bases between them. The CDR3 covers 16 residues. Germline assignment: CDR1 MNHNY and CDR2 SVGAGI (reference sequence). This CDR3 reads CASSWGPTPEDTEAFF. The CDR3 DNA sequence: TGTGCCAGCAGTTGGGGACCCACCCCCGAGGACACTGAAGCTTTCTTT.

In this sample, this clonotype turned up a few times. The chain combines TRBV20-1 with TRBJ2-1; 12 nucleotides match TRBD1. Germline values: CDR1 DFQATT, CDR2 SNEGSKA (reference sequence). The CDR3 extends over 15 amino acids. After removal of 6 bases from V and 9 bases from J, the junction contained 12 bases not matched to a gene. CDR3 sequence: CSAPNGDRGLGEQFF. The CDR3 bases are TGCAGTGCCCCCAATGGGGACAGGGGGCTGGGTGAGCAGTTCTTC.

The rearrangement uses TRBV5-1 and TRBJ2-5, with D maybe TRBD2 (6 bases). From germline, CDR1 is SGHRS and CDR2 YFSETQ. The CDR3 sequence is 14 residues long. V dropped 4 bases and J dropped 6 bases, with 16 bases sitting between them. The CDR3 reads CASSVPMGGKTQYF. The CDR3 bases are TGCGCCAGCAGCGTCCCTATGGGGGGAAAGACCCAGTACTTC. The variable domain in full, with the rest retrieved from reference TRBV5-1 and TRBJ2-5, is KAGVTQTPRYLIKTRGQQVTLSCSPISGHRSVSWYQQTPGQGLQFLFEYFSETQRNKGNFPGRFSGRQFSNSRSEMNVSTLELGDSALYLCASSVPMGGKTQYFGPGTRLLVL.

The chain recombines TRBV4-1 with TRBJ1-2; D possibly corresponds to TRBD1 (5 bases). Germline loops: CDR1 MGHRA, CDR2 YSYEKL. This CDR3 region has 15 residues. V was trimmed by 1 base and J by 3 bases, leaving 12 bases between them. This CDR3 is CASSQAPTVYYGYTF. The CDR3 DNA sequence: TGCGCCAGCAGCCAAGCCCCGACAGTCTACTATGGCTACACCTTC.

The CDR3 spells CAWSVVQTQYF. CDR3 DNA sequence: TGTGCCTGGAGTGTTGTACAGACCCAGTACTTC. The chain employs TRBV30 and TRBJ2-5; D is undetermined. The CDR3 length is 11 residues. Trimming left V 0 bases short and J 6 bases short, with 5 bases between. Germline-derived CDR1 and CDR2 are GTSNPN and SVGIG (reference sequence).

This chain links TRBV4-3 with TRBJ2-1, with 13 bases aligning to TRBD2. V dropped 1 base and J dropped 4; count of bases not matched to a gene: 7. CDR1 and CDR2 from the germline V gene are LGHNA and YSLEER. The CDR3 sequence is 18 residues long. CDR3 protein: CASSQGLAGGSRYNEQFF. DNA for the CDR3: TGCGCCAGCAGCCAAGGACTAGCGGGAGGTTCGAGATACAATGAGCAGTTCTTC.

This clonotype has more than one count but fewer than ten. The chain couples TRBV7-2 to TRBJ1-2; D unresolved. Trimming removed 5 bases at V and 4 bases at J, with 14 bases between. The CDR3 is 14 residues long. Germline CDR1 is SGHTA and CDR2 is FQGNSA. The CDR3 region is CASSAREGVYGYTF. CDR3 DNA: TGTGCCAGCAGCGCCCGGGAGGGTGTCTATGGCTACACCTTC.

This clonotype is a singleton in its sample. The V gene is TRBV2, the J gene TRBJ2-1; 7 bases fit TRBD2. J lost 6 bases, V lost 1 base, and 6 bases had no gene match. This CDR3 comprises 15 residues. CDR1 is SNHLY, CDR2 FYNNEI, per germline. CDR3 coding DNA: TGTGCCAGCAGTGAAGGGGCAGGGAGGGTCAATGAGCAGTTCTTC. This encodes CASSEGAGRVNEQFF.

This chain joins TRBV5-6 and TRBJ2-7, with a possible D match to TRBD2 (6 bases). The CDR3 has 17 amino acids. The V end was cut by 3 bases, the J end by 3 bases, with 22 bases between. Germline-derived CDR1 and CDR2 are SGHDT and YYEEEE. In nucleotides, the CDR3 is TGTGCCAGCAGCTCGTGGGGTAGACGGACTACTGACTACGAGCAGTACTTC. It yields the protein CASSSWGRRTTDYEQYF.

The sample holds a few counts of this clonotype. The chain employs TRBV28 and TRBJ1-5; no clear D gene. The CDR3 runs to 16 residues. V was clipped by 2 bases and J by 0 bases, with 11 bases between them. The germline V gene has CDR1 MDHEN and CDR2 SYDVKM. DNA of the CDR3: TGTGCCAGCAGTTTAAGACCGCGATATAGCAATCAGCCCCAGCATTTT. It codes for CASSLRPRYSNQPQHF.

This clonotype was counted at least ten times. The rearrangement joins TRBV29-1 to TRBJ2-7; TRBD1 is a possible D gene (5 bases). CDR1 is SQVTM, CDR2 ANQGSEA, per germline. The ends were cut back, 6 bases at V and 2 bases at J, with 14 bases in the middle. The CDR3 extends over 13 amino acids. CDR3 amino acids: CSVVGRVTYEQYF. Written as DNA, the CDR3 is TGCAGCGTGGTGGGCAGGGTAACCTACGAGCAGTACTTC.

The V gene is TRBV12-3 or TRBV12-4, the J gene TRBJ2-2; 7 bases align to TRBD1. After removal of 7 bases from V and 5 bases from J, the junction contained 13 bases not matched to a gene. CDR3 length equals 16 residues. CDR3 region: CASIPSGTALTGELFF. The CDR3 DNA sequence: TGTGCCAGCATACCCTCCGGGACAGCACTGACCGGGGAGCTGTTTTTT.

This clonotype showed up just once. The V and J genes are TRBV4-3 and TRBJ1-1; D call uncertain. V was shortened by 0 bases and J by 1 base, with 6 bases between the two germline ends. This CDR3 is built from 14 residues. The germline CDR1 and CDR2 sequences are LGHNA and YSLEER. The CDR3 region is CASSQELWNTEAFF. The CDR3 DNA follows: TGCGCCAGCAGCCAAGAGCTATGGAACACTGAAGCTTTCTTT.

V gene TRBV6-5 combines with J gene TRBJ2-1; D not resolved. The germline V gene has CDR1 MNHEY and CDR2 SVGAGI. This CDR3 is 15 amino acids long. Trimming pared 6 bases from V and 10 bases from J, leaving 22 bases between. The CDR3 DNA reads as TGTGCCAGCAGCCCATACCCCAAGCGCTCCTACGAGCAGTTCTTC. The encoded protein is CASSPYPKRSYEQFF.

The V gene is TRBV4-1, the J gene TRBJ2-1; D is perhaps TRBD2 (5 bases). This CDR3 has 17 amino acids. V was shortened by 0 bases and J by 8 bases, with 20 bases between the two germline ends. In germline, CDR1 is MGHRA, CDR2 YSYEKL. The CDR3 DNA sequence: TGCGCCAGCAGCCAAGATCGGCCAGCGGTCCCGAGGGATGAGCAGTTCTTC. It yields the protein CASSQDRPAVPRDEQFF.

This rearrangement joins TRBV2 to TRBJ2-3, with 12 bases matching TRBD2. The CDR3 extends over 14 amino acids. The ends lost 7 bases at V and 5 bases at J; junction bases unmatched: 4. Per the germline V gene, CDR1 is SNHLY and CDR2 is FYNNEI. As DNA, the CDR3 is TGTGCCAGCAATGGACTAGCGGGGCTAGATACGCAGTATTTT. Encoded protein: CASNGLAGLDTQYF.

This clonotype was observed a handful of times. For the CDR3, the DNA is TGCGCCAGCAGCTTGGGACAGGGGAGCGGTGAAGCTTTCTTT. As protein: CASSLGQGSGEAFF. The J gene is TRBJ1-1, the V gene TRBV5-1, with 8 bases identical to TRBD1. This CDR3 has 14 residues. The germline V gene encodes CDR1 SGHRS and CDR2 YFSETQ. V shed 0 bases and J 7 bases; nucleotides not matched to a gene: 5. Full variable domain (rest looked up from reference TRBV5-1 and TRBJ1-1): KAGVTQTPRYLIKTRGQQVTLSCSPISGHRSVSWYQQTPGQGLQFLFEYFSETQRNKGNFPGRFSGRQFSNSRSEMNVSTLELGDSALYLCASSLGQGSGEAFFGQGTRLTVV.

This clonotype was recorded a few times. This chain uses TRBV20-1 with TRBJ2-4; TRBD1 matches 12 bases. The J segment lost 9 bases and the V segment lost 5 bases, leaving 14 bases of the junction unmatched. The CDR3 is made up of 16 amino acids. Germline assignment: CDR1 DFQATT and CDR2 SNEGSKA (reference sequence). CDR3 DNA sequence: TGCAGTGCTTATCCGGGACAGGGGGCCGAACCGATCATTCAGTACTTC. This gives the protein CSAYPGQGAEPIIQYF.